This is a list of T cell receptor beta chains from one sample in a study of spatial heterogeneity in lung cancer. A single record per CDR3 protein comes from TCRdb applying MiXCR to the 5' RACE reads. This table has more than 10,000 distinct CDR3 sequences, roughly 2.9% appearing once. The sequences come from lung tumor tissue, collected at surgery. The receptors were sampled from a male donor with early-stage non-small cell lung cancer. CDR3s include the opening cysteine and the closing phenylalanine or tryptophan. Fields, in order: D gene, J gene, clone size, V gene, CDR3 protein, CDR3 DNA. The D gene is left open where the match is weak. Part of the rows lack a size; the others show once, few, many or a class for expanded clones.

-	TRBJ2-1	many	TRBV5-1	CASSPTLTQPRVGEQFF	TGCGCCAGCAGCCCGACCCTGACCCAACCTCGGGTCGGTGAGCAGTTCTTC
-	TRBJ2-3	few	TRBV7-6	CASSPAGSGWTDTQYF	TGTGCCAGCAGCCCCGCAGGGTCGGGGTGGACAGATACGCAGTATTTT
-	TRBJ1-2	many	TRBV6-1	CASTRSGKEFTANYGYTF	TGTGCCAGCACCCGAAGCGGGAAAGAATTTACAGCTAACTATGGCTACACCTTC
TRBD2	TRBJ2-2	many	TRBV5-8	CASSLPGLAGTGELFF	TGTGCCAGCAGCCTACCGGGACTAGCGGGCACCGGGGAGCTGTTTTTT
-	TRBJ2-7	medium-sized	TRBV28	CASSLAYPSYEQYF	TGTGCCAGCAGCCTAGCGTACCCCTCCTACGAGCAGTACTTC
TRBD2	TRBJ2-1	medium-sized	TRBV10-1	CASSELAGGNEQFF	TGCGCCAGCAGTGAACTAGCGGGGGGAAATGAGCAGTTCTTC
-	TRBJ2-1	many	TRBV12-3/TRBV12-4	CASSRTSLGEQFF	TGTGCCAGCAGCCGGACATCTCTCGGGGAGCAGTTCTTC
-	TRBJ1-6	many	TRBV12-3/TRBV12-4	CASTTDSLNSPLHF	TGTGCCAGCACAACCGACAGTCTTAATTCACCCCTCCACTTT
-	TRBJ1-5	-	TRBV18	CASSPRRDTYSNQPQHF	TGTGCCAGCTCACCACGCCGGGACACTTATAGCAATCAGCCCCAGCATTTT
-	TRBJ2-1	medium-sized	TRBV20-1	CSAYHNEQFF	TGCAGTGCCTACCACAATGAGCAGTTCTTC